The 2 T cell receptor beta chains presented below share a single source sample, sequenced in a study of cytomegalovirus exposure and HLA in healthy donors. Both 60 Vbeta primers and 13 Jbeta primers went into the PCR. Profiled with immunoSEQ multiplex PCR; TCRdb holds only in-frame clones, not every one. Among about 120,000 clones listed, about 73% were seen once. The material sequenced was PBMCs. The receptor source for this set is a young woman in good health and CMV-seropositive.

This clone was seen a handful of times. The V and J genes are TRBV7-3 and TRBJ2-3; a possible D gene is TRBD1 (6 bases). V shed 3 bases and J shed 3 bases, with 13 bases lying between them. The CDR3 runs 15 residues. Germline loops: CDR1 SGHTA, CDR2 FQGTGA. CDR3 protein: CASSLIGQSTDTQYF. The DNA of the CDR3 is TGTGCCAGCAGCTTGATAGGACAGTCAACAGATACGCAGTATTTT.

V is TRBV6-5 and J is TRBJ2-5; 7 bases map to TRBD1. In germline, CDR1 is MNHEY, CDR2 SVGAGI. V lost 0 bases, J lost 6 bases, and 7 bases stayed unmatched. The CDR3 covers 15 residues. As DNA, the CDR3 is TGTGCCAGCAGTTACTCTGACAGGGTAGGAAAGACCCAGTACTTC. It is translated as CASSYSDRVGKTQYF.